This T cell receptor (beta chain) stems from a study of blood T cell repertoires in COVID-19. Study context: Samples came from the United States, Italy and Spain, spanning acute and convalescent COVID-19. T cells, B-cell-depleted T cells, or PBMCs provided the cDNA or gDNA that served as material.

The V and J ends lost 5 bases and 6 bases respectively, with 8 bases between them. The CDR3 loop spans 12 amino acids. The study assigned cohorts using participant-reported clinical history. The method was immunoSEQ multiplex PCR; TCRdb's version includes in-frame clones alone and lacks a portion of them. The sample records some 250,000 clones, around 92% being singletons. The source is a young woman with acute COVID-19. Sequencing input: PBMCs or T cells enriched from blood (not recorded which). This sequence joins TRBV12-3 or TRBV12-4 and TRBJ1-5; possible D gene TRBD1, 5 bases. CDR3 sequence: CASSDQGQPQHF. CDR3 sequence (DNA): TGTGCCAGCAGTGATCAGGGTCAGCCCCAGCATTTT.